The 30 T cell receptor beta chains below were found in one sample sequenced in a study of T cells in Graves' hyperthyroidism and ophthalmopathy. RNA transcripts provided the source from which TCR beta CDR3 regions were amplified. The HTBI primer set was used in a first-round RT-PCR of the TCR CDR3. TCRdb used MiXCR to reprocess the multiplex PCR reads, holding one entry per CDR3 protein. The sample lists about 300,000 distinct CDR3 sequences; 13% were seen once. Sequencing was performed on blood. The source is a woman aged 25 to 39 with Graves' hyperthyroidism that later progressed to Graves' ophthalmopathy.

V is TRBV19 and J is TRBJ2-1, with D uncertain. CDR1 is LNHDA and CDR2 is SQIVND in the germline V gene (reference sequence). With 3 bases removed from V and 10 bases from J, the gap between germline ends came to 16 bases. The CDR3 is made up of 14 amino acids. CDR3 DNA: TGTGCCAGTAGTATTGGTGTTGCTTTGGGGGAGCAGTTCTTC. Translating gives CASSIGVALGEQFF.

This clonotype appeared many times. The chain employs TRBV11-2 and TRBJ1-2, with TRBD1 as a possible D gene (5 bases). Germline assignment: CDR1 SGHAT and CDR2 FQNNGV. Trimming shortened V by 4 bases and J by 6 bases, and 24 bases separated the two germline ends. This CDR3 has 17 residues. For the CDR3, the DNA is TGTGCCAGCAGCTCCCTTATTGGGGGTACAGGCAATCATGGCTACACCTTC. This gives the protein CASSSLIGGTGNHGYTF.

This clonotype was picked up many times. CDR3 residues: CASSPGGADTQYF. In nucleotides, the CDR3 is TGTGCCAGCAGCCCGGGAGGGGCAGATACGCAGTATTTT. This chain uses TRBV7-8 with TRBJ2-3; 8 nucleotides line up with TRBD2. CDR1 and CDR2 (germline): SGHVS, FQNEAQ. The CDR3 is 13 amino acids. The ends lost 5 bases at V and 4 bases at J; junction bases unmatched: 2.

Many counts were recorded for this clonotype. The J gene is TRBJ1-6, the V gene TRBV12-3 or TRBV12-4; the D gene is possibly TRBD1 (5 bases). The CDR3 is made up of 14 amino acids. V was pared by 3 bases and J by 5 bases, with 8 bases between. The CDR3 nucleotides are TGTGCCAGCAGTTTTCGAGGGGATAATTCACCCCTCCACTTT. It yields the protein CASSFRGDNSPLHF.

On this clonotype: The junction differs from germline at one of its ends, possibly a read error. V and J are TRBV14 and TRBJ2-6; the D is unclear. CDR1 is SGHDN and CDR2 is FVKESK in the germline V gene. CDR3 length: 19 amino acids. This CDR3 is CVSSQDLVGKNSGANVLTF. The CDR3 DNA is TGTGTCAGCAGCCAAGACTTGGTAGGGAAGAACTCTGGGGCCAACGTCCTGACTTTC.

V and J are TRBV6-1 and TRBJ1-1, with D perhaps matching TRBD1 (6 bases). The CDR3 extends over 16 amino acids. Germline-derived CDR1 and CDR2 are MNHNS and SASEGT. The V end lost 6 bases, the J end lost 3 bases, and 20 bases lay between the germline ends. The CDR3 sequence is CASRASGGGRDTEAFF. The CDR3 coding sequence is TGTGCCAGCAGAGCAAGCGGGGGGGGGCGGGACACTGAAGCTTTCTTT.

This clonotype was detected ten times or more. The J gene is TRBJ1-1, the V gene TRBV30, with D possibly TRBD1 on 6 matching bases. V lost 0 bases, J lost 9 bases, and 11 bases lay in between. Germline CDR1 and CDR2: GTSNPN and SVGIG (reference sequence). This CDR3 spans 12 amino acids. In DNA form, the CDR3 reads TGTGCCTGGAGTGTAGTCGGACAGCAAGCTTTCTTT. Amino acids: CAWSVVGQQAFF.

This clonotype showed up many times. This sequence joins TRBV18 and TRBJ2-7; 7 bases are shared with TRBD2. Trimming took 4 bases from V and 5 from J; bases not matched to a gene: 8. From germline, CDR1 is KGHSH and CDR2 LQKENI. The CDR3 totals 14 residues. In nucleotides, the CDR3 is TGTGCCAGCTCACGGGCTAGCGGCTTTCACGAGCAGTACTTC. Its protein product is CASSRASGFHEQYF.

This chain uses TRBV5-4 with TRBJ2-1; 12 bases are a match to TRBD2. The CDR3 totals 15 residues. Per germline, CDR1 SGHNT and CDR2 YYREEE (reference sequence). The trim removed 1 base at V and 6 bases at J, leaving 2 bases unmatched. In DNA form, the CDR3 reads TGTGCCAGCAGCTTGTTGACTAGCGGGGGCAATGAGCAGTTCTTC. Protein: CASSLLTSGGNEQFF.

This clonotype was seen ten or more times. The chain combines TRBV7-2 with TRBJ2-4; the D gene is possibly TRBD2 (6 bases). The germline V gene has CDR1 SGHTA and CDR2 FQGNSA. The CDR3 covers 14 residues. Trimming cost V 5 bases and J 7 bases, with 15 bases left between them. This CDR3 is CASSPGGTGNIQYF. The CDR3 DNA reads TGTGCCAGCAGCCCCGGGGGTACGGGGAACATTCAGTACTTC.

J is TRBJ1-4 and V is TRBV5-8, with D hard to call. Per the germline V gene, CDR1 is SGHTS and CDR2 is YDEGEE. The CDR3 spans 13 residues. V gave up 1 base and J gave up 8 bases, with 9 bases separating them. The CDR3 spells CASSLPPGEKLFF. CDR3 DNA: TGTGCCAGCAGCTTGCCACCCGGGGAAAAACTGTTTTTT. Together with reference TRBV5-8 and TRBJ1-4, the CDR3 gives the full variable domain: EAGVTQSPTHLIKTRGQQATLRCSPISGHTSVYWYQQALGLGLQFLLWYDEGEERNRGNFPPRFSGRQFPNYSSELNVNALELEDSALYLCASSLPPGEKLFFGSGTQLSVL.

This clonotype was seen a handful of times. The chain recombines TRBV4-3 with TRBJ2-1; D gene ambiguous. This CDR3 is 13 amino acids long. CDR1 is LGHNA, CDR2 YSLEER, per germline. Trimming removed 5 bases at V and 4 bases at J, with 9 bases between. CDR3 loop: CASSGNLYNEQFF. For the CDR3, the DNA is TGCGCCAGCAGCGGCAATTTATACAATGAGCAGTTCTTC.

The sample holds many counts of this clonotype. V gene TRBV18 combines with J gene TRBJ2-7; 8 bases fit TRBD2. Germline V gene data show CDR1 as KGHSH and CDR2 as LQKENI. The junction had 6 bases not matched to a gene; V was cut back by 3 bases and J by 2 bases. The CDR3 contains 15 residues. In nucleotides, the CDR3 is TGTGCCAGCTCACCCCTTAGCGGGAAAGCCTACGAGCAGTACTTC. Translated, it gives CASSPLSGKAYEQYF.

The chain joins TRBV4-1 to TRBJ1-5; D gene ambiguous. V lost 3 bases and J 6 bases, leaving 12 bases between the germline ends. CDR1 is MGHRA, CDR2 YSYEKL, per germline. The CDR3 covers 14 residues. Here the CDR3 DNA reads TGCGCCAGCAGCCACCCCCCTCGGGGTCAGCCCCAGCATTTT. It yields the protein CASSHPPRGQPQHF.

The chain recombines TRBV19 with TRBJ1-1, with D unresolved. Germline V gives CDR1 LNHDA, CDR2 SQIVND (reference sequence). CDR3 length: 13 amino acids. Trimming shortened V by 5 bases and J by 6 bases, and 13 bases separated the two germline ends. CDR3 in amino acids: CASSPRTYSEAFF. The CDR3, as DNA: TGTGCCAGTAGTCCTCGGACGTATTCTGAAGCTTTCTTT.

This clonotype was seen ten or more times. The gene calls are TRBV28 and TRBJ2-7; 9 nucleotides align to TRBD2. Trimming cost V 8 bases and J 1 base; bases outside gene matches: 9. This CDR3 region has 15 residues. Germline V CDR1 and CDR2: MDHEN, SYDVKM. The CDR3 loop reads CASGETSGVSYEQYF. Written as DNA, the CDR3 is TGTGCCAGCGGGGAGACTAGCGGCGTGTCCTACGAGCAGTACTTC. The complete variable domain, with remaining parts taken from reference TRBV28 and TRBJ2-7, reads DVKVTQSSRYLVKRTGEKVFLECVQDMDHENMFWYRQDPGLGLRLIYFSYDVKMKEKGDIPEGYSVSREKKERFSLILESASTNQTSMYLCASGETSGVSYEQYFGPGTRLTVT.

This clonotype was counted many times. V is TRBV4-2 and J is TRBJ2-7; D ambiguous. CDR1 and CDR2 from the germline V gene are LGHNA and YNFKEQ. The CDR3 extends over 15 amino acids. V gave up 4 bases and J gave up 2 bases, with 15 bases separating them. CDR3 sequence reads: CASSPAMKGTYEQYF. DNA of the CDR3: TGTGCCAGCAGCCCAGCGATGAAGGGCACCTACGAGCAGTACTTC.

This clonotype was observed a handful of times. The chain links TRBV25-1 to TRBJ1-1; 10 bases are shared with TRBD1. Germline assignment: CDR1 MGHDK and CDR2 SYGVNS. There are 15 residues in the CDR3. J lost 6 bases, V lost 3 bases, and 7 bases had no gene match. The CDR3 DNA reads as TGTGCCAGCAGTGACCTCGACAGGGGGCCCGCTGAAGCTTTCTTT. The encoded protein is CASSDLDRGPAEAFF.

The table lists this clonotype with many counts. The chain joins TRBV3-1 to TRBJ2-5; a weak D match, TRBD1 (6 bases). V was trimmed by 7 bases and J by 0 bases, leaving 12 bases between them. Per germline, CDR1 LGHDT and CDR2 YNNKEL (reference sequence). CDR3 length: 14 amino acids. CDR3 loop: CASTDGTYQETQYF. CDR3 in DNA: TGTGCCAGCACCGACGGGACATACCAAGAGACCCAGTACTTC.

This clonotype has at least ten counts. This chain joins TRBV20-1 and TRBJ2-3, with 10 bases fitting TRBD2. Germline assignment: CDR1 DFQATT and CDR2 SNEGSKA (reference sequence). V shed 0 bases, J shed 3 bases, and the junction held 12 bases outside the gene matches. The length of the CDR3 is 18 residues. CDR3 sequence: CSARDSLWASGGTDTQYF. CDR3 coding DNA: TGCAGTGCTAGAGACTCCCTTTGGGCTAGCGGGGGTACAGATACGCAGTATTTT.

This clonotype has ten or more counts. The CDR3 spells CASSPGGVQHNEQFF. The CDR3 region has the DNA TGTGCCAGCAGCCCAGGAGGCGTTCAGCACAATGAGCAGTTCTTC. This chain links TRBV7-3 with TRBJ2-1, with a possible D match to TRBD2 (5 bases). Trimming left V 5 bases short and J 5 bases short, with 16 bases between. The V gene's germline CDR1 is SGHTA and CDR2 FQGTGA. This CDR3 has 15 amino acids. The full variable domain, its missing parts supplied by reference TRBV7-3 and TRBJ2-1, is GAGVSQTPSNKVTEKGKYVELRCDPISGHTALYWYRQSLGQGPEFLIYFQGTGAADDSGLPNDRFFAVRPEGSVSTLKIQRTERGDSAVYLCASSPGGVQHNEQFFGPGTRLTVL.

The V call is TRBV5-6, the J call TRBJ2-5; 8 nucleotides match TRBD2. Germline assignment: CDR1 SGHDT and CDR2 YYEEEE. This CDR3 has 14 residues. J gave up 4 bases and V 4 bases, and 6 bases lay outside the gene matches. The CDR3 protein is CASSTAGVGETQYF. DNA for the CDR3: TGTGCCAGCAGCACAGCGGGAGTAGGAGAGACCCAGTACTTC.

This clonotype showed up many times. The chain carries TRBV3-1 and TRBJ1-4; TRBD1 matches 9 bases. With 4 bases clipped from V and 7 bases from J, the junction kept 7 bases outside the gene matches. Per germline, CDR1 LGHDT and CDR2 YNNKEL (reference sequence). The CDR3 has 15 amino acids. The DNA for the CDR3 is TGTGCCAGCAGCCGTTCCGGGACAGGGAGTGAAAAACTGTTTTTT. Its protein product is CASSRSGTGSEKLFF.

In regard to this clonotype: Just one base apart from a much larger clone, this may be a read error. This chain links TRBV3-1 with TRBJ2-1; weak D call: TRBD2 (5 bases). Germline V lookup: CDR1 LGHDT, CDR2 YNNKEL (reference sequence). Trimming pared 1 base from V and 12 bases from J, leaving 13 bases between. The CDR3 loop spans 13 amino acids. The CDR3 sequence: CASSQVIEGRQFF. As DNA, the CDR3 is TGTGCCAGCAGCCAAGTAATTGAGGGTCGGCAGTTCTTC.

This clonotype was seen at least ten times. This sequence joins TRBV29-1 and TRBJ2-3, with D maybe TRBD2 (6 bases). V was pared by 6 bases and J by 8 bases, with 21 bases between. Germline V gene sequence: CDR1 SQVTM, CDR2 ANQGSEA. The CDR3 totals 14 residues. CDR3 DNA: TGCAGCGTCTTCTCCGCACTACTCGGGGGTACGCAGTATTTT. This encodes CSVFSALLGGTQYF.

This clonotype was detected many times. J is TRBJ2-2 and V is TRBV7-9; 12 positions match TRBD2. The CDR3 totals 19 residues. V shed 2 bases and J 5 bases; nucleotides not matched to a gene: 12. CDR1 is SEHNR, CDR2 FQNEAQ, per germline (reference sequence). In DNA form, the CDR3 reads TGTGCCAGCAGCTTATTCCGACTAGCGGGAGCCTCGAGGACCGGGGAGCTGTTTTTT. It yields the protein CASSLFRLAGASRTGELFF.

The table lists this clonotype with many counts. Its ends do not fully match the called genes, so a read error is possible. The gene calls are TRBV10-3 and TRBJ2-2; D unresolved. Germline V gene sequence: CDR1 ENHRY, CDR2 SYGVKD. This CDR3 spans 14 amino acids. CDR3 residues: CAISDGSNTGELFF. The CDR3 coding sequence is TGTGCCATTAGTGACGGGTCGAACACCGGGGAGCTGTTTTTT.

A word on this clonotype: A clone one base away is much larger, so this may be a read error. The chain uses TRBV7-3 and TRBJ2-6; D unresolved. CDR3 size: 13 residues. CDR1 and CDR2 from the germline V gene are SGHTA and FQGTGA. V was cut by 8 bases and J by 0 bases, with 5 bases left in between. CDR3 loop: CASGVSGANVLTF. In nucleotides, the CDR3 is TGTGCCAGCGGTGTCTCTGGGGCCAACGTCCTGACTTTC.

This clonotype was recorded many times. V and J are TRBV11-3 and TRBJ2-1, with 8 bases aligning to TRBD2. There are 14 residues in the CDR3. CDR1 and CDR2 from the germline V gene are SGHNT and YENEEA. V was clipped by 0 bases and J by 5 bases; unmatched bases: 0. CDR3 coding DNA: TGTGCCAGCAGCTTAGAACTAGCGGACAATGAGCAGTTCTTC. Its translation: CASSLELADNEQFF. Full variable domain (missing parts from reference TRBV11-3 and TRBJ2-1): EAGVVQSPRYKIIEKKQPVAFWCNPISGHNTLYWYLQNLGQGPELLIRYENEEAVDDSQLPKDRFSAERLKGVDSTLKIQPAELGDSAVYLCASSLELADNEQFFGPGTRLTVL.

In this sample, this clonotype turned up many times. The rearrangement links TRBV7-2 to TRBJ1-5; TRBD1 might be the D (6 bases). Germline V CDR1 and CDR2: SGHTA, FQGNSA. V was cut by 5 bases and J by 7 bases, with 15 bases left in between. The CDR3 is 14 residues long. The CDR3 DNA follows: TGTGCCAGCAGCCCAGAGGGGGGGGCGCAGCCCCAGCATTTT. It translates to CASSPEGGAQPQHF.